These 21 T cell receptor beta chains were sequenced from one sample in a study of cytomegalovirus exposure and HLA in healthy donors. PCR employed 60 Vbeta and 13 Jbeta primers. Produced via immunoSEQ multiplex PCR; TCRdb's table is partial and in-frame only. In the table there are 85,000 to 90,000 clones, around 84% of which are singletons. The sequencing sample was made of PBMCs. Receptors were obtained from a man in his forties in good health and CMV-seropositive.

The rearrangement links TRBV4-2 to TRBJ2-2; 10 nucleotides match TRBD1. This CDR3 has 16 residues. Looked up from germline, CDR1 is LGHNA and CDR2 is YNFKEQ. The junction had 4 bases not matched to a gene; V was cut back by 1 base and J by 5 bases. CDR3 nucleotide sequence: TGTGCCAGCAGCCAAGGGGGGACAGGGGTTACCGGGGAGCTGTTTTTT. Translation gives CASSQGGTGVTGELFF.

This chain connects TRBV7-6 to TRBJ2-5, with TRBD2 matching over 11 bases. J gave up 2 bases and V 1 base, and 3 bases lay outside the gene matches. Germline values: CDR1 SGHVS, CDR2 FNYEAQ. This CDR3 has 16 residues. As DNA, the CDR3 is TGTGCCAGCAGCTTAGTATCTAGCGGGGGGCAAGAGACCCAGTACTTC. Protein: CASSLVSSGGQETQYF.

For the CDR3, the DNA is TGTGCCAGCAGCAAAAAACCCGGGGACACAACGGACCAGCCCCAGCATTTT. Protein: CASSKKPGDTTDQPQHF. The chain employs TRBV21-1 and TRBJ1-5; TRBD1 is the table's D call and was not checked against the DNA. TRBV21-1 counts as a pseudogene. The CDR3 contains 17 residues.

The chain recombines TRBV11-2 with TRBJ1-1; no reliable D call. Germline CDR1 is SGHAT and CDR2 is FQNNGV. This CDR3 contains 14 residues. Trimming took off 3 bases at V and 3 bases at J, with 11 bases between the two ends. The CDR3 loop is CASSLSMPYTEAFF. In DNA, the CDR3 is TGTGCCAGCAGCTTGAGTATGCCGTACACTGAAGCTTTCTTT.

The chain employs TRBV11-2 and TRBJ1-1; possible D gene TRBD1, 6 bases. The V gene lost 3 bases and the J gene lost 2 bases, with 10 bases spanning the gap. CDR1 is SGHAT, CDR2 FQNNGV, per germline. This CDR3 spans 14 amino acids. The CDR3 nucleotides are TGTGCCAGCAGCTTTTCGACAGGAAACACTGAAGCTTTCTTT. This codes for CASSFSTGNTEAFF.

This chain uses TRBV7-6 with TRBJ2-7; TRBD1 matches 9 bases. The CDR3 is 14 residues long. Per germline, CDR1 SGHVS and CDR2 FNYEAQ. Germline trimming cut 3 bases from V and 4 bases from J; bases unmatched to any gene: 4. CDR3 protein: CASSLRTGVYEQYF. The CDR3 DNA is TGTGCCAGCAGCTTGAGGACAGGGGTGTACGAGCAGTACTTC.

V and J are TRBV2 and TRBJ1-6; D gene unclear. Germline-derived CDR1 and CDR2 are SNHLY and FYNNEI. CDR3 length: 16 amino acids. Deletions cut 6 bases from V and 0 bases from J, with 12 bases between. The CDR3 nucleotides read TGTGCCAGCAGCGTTGGTGTTAGCTCCTATAATTCACCCCTCCACTTT. Its protein product is CASSVGVSSYNSPLHF.

The CDR3 loop reads CASSLGLPTSPSYEQYF. CDR3 coding DNA: TGTGCCAGCAGCTTAGGACTCCCGACTAGCCCCTCCTACGAGCAGTACTTC. J is TRBJ2-7 and V is TRBV7-8; TRBD2 aligns across 7 bases. Germline values: CDR1 SGHVS, CDR2 FQNEAQ. Losses at the gene ends were 1 base for V and 0 bases for J; bases not matched to a gene: 9. The length of the CDR3 is 17 residues.

Only one count was recorded for this clone. The chain joins TRBV6-1 to TRBJ2-7; 7 bases are shared with TRBD2. The germline CDR1 and CDR2 sequences are MNHNS and SASEGT. This CDR3 comprises 14 residues. Germline trimming cut 6 bases from V and 5 bases from J; bases unmatched to any gene: 10. The CDR3 region has the DNA TGTGCCAGCAGCCTACGGCGGGGGTATAACGAGCAGTACTTC. It codes for CASSLRRGYNEQYF.

Details on this clone: Since the CDR3 does not end with the conserved phenylalanine or tryptophan, this likely comes from a read error. The V and J genes are TRBV5-1 and TRBJ1-5, with D possibly matching TRBD1 (5 bases). The V end lost 4 bases, the J end lost 7 bases, and 27 bases lay between the germline ends. This CDR3 is 18 amino acids long. Germline V gene sequence: CDR1 SGHRS, CDR2 YFSETQ. CDR3 residues: CASSAYAPRTGARQPQHL. Here the CDR3 DNA reads TGCGCCAGCAGCGCATATGCCCCAAGAACAGGCGCGCGGCAGCCCCAGCATCTT.

The V call is TRBV5-1, the J call TRBJ2-7, with 7 bases that match TRBD2. The germline V gene has CDR1 SGHRS and CDR2 YFSETQ. The CDR3 consists of 15 residues. Losses at the gene ends were 1 base for V and 0 bases for J; bases not matched to a gene: 4. The CDR3 reads CASSLRRTSSYEQYF. The CDR3 nucleotides are TGCGCCAGCAGCTTGCGCCGGACTAGCTCCTACGAGCAGTACTTC.

This clone came up a few times. The chain employs TRBV7-2 and TRBJ2-7; 7 bases agree with TRBD2. The CDR3 contains 13 residues. Germline-derived CDR1 and CDR2 are SGHTA and FQGNSA. The V segment lost 2 bases and the J segment 3 bases; nucleotides outside the gene matches: 1. CDR3 nucleotide sequence: TGTGCCAGCAGCTTACAGCGGGACTACGAGCAGTACTTC. It is translated as CASSLQRDYEQYF.

The gene calls are TRBV6-4 and TRBJ2-3, with TRBD2 identical over 8 bases. The CDR3 loop spans 14 amino acids. V dropped 1 base and J dropped 8; count of bases not matched to a gene: 5. Germline-derived CDR1 and CDR2 are MRHNA and SNTAGT. The CDR3 sequence is CASSDFPGLGTQYF. The CDR3 nucleotides read TGTGCCAGCAGTGACTTCCCGGGACTAGGTACGCAGTATTTT.

The chain is built from TRBV5-1 and TRBJ1-1, with D hard to call. The germline V and J ends were trimmed by 4 bases and 2 bases, with 3 bases remaining between them. Germline loops: CDR1 SGHRS, CDR2 YFSETQ. The CDR3 length is 11 residues. The CDR3 here is CASSTNTEAFF. CDR3 sequence (DNA): TGCGCCAGCAGCACAAACACTGAAGCTTTCTTT.

The rearrangement joins TRBV28 to TRBJ2-6; perhaps TRBD2 as D (5 bases). The germline gives CDR1 MDHEN, CDR2 SYDVKM. V dropped 9 bases and J dropped 2 bases, with 17 bases sitting between them. The CDR3 consists of 16 residues. The CDR3 bases are TGTGCCAGTCGGACTTCCCGGAGGACTGGGGCCAACGTCCTGACTTTC. Protein product: CASRTSRRTGANVLTF.

V is TRBV5-6 and J is TRBJ1-2, with D possibly being TRBD1 (5 bases). Germline-derived CDR1 and CDR2 are SGHDT and YYEEEE. Trimming took 1 base from V and 7 from J, leaving 11 bases between them. The CDR3 spans 13 residues. CDR3 sequence: CASSLSQGGGYTF. The CDR3 DNA reads as TGTGCCAGCAGCTTGAGTCAGGGCGGTGGCTACACCTTC.

This clone has just a few counts. The chain links TRBV5-1 to TRBJ2-5; 9 bases agree with TRBD2. The CDR3 contains 14 residues. J gave up 4 bases and V 6 bases, and 7 bases lay outside the gene matches. Germline values: CDR1 SGHRS, CDR2 YFSETQ. The CDR3 nucleotides read TGCGCCAGCACACGCGGGGGGGCCACAGAGACCCAGTACTTC. Its translation is CASTRGGATETQYF.

The chain has TRBV28 and TRBJ1-1, with D unclear. Trimming left V 2 bases short and J 4 bases short, with 11 bases between. Germline-derived CDR1 and CDR2 are MDHEN and SYDVKM. The CDR3 spans 14 residues. This chain's CDR3 is CASSLPGGGTEAFF. CDR3 bases: TGTGCCAGCAGTTTACCCGGAGGTGGCACTGAAGCTTTCTTT.

A note on this clone: The germline gene is not matched at one end of the junction; a read error may be the cause. The rearrangement links TRBV28 to TRBJ2-7; D unresolved. CDR3 length: 12 residues. Germline assignment: CDR1 MDHEN and CDR2 SYDVKM. The CDR3 loop reads CASSPPSLERYF. For the CDR3, the DNA is TGTGCCAGCAGCCCCCCATCCTTGGAGCGGTACTTC. The whole variable domain, filled in from reference TRBV28 and TRBJ2-7, reads DVKVTQSSRYLVKRTGEKVFLECVQDMDHENMFWYRQDPGLGLRLIYFSYDVKMKEKGDIPEGYSVSREKKERFSLILESASTNQTSMYLCASSPPSLERYFGPGTRLTVT.

V and J are TRBV30 and TRBJ1-6; 9 bases agree with TRBD1. CDR3 size: 16 residues. V shed 5 bases and J 2 bases; nucleotides not matched to a gene: 7. The germline V gene encodes CDR1 GTSNPN and CDR2 SVGIG (reference sequence). CDR3 sequence: CAWGTGKTAYNSPLHF. The DNA for the CDR3 is TGTGCCTGGGGGACAGGGAAAACGGCCTATAATTCACCCCTCCACTTT.

CDR3 protein: CASSFANTGELFF. The DNA for the CDR3 is TGCGCCAGCAGCTTCGCGAACACCGGGGAGCTGTTTTTT. The V gene is TRBV5-1, the J gene TRBJ2-2; the D is unclear. Germline values: CDR1 SGHRS, CDR2 YFSETQ. The CDR3 runs to 13 residues. Trimming stripped 2 bases from V and 0 bases from J, with 2 bases between.